The rows below give T cell receptor beta chains drawn from one sample of a study of tumor and adjacent non-tumor tissue in lung cancer. Each CDR3 protein is one row after TCRdb ran MiXCR on the multiplex PCR reads. The sample has about 75,000 distinct CDR3 sequences; around two thirds are singletons. The sample consisted of distant non-tumor lung tissue. The receptors were gathered from a woman aged 50 to 60 with non-small cell lung cancer. Each CDR3 is given with its conserved first and last residue. The order of the fields is clone size, J gene, D gene, V gene, CDR3 DNA, CDR3 protein. The D gene is left open where the match is weak. The size entry is marked missing in some rows and otherwise reads once, few, many or a size class.

>.|TRBJ2-7|TRBD1|TRBV28
TGTGCCAGCACGGGGGACAGGGGGACTGAGCACTACTTC
CASTGDRGTEHYF
>.|TRBJ2-7|.|TRBV11-2
TGTGCCGGAAGCTTGTCGGGATCACAGTACGAGCAGTACTTC
CAGSLSGSQYEQYF
>.|TRBJ2-7|.|TRBV11-2
TGTGCTAGCAGCTTAGCCCCACTGGCGGGAAGTAACTTCTACGAGCAGTACTTC
CASSLAPLAGSNFYEQYF
>.|TRBJ2-3|.|TRBV20-1
TGCAGTGTTAGCAAAGGACTCATCACAGATACGCAGTATTTT
CSVSKGLITDTQYF
>.|TRBJ2-7|TRBD2|TRBV11-2
TGTACCAGCAGCTTAGCGGGGGGGTTGGGTGAGCAGTACTTC
CTSSLAGGLGEQYF
>.|TRBJ2-1|TRBD1|TRBV11-3
TGTACCAACAGCCGACAATTTAGGGGGCATGACAATGAGCAGTTCTTC
CTNSRQFRGHDNEQFF
>.|TRBJ2-7|.|TRBV5-5
TGTGCCAGCAGCCCGTACAGCTACGAGCAGTATTTC
CASSPYSYEQYF
>many|TRBJ1-2|.|TRBV29-1
TGCAGCGTTGGACAGGCTTCTGGGGGCTACACCTTC
CSVGQASGGYTF
>.|TRBJ2-5|.|TRBV20-1
TGCCGTGCTAGAGAAGCGACAGGTCAAGTGACCCAGTACTTC
CRAREATGQVTQYF
>.|TRBJ2-7|TRBD2|TRBV29-1
TGCAACGCCCTAGCGGGGTCCTACAAGCAGTACTTC
CNALAGSYKQYF
>.|TRBJ2-7|.|TRBV28
TGTGCCAGCAGTTCCCAGCCAGTTCTTTCGAGTGAGCAGCACTTC
CASSSQPVLSSEQHF
>many|TRBJ2-7|.|TRBV28
TGTGCCAGCAGGGGATCCCTCGATTGGGGAGCCCTCCACGAGCAGTACTTC
CASRGSLDWGALHEQYF
>once|TRBJ1-2|.|TRBV6-2/TRBV6-3
TGTGCCAGCCGGGCTGAAGGGGATCTTGACTATGACTACACCTTC
CASRAEGDLDYDYTF
>.|TRBJ1-2|TRBD1|TRBV6-5
TGTGCCAGTAGTATCGGGACAGACCCTTCACACTATGGCTACACCTTC
CASSIGTDPSHYGYTF
>.|TRBJ2-1|.|TRBV20-1
TGCAGTGCCGTATCGCCTTACTCCTACAATGAGCAGTTCTTC
CSAVSPYSYNEQFF
>many|TRBJ2-5|.|TRBV20-1
TGCAGTGCTAGGGTCCTGTACCAAGAGACCCAGTACTTC
CSARVLYQETQYF
>.|TRBJ2-1|TRBD1|TRBV29-1
TGCAGCGTCGACAGGGAGTCGGGCAACGAGCACTTCTTC
CSVDRESGNEHFF
>.|TRBJ1-1|.|TRBV6-6
TGTGCCAGCAGCTTCACTCGACTGGAAGCTTTCTTT
CASSFTRLEAFF
>.|TRBJ2-1|TRBD2|TRBV6-5
TGTGCCAGCAGGACTAGCGGAAGGGCCTACAATGAGCAGCTCTTC
CASRTSGRAYNEQLF
>.|TRBJ2-5|TRBD2|TRBV5-5
TGTGCCAGCAGCTTGGGACTAGCGGGAAAGGAAGAGACCCAGTACTTC
CASSLGLAGKEETQYF
>.|TRBJ2-1|TRBD1|TRBV18
TGTGCCAGCTCTCCACCTCAACGGACAGGTGAGAATGAGCAGTTCTTC
CASSPPQRTGENEQFF
>.|TRBJ2-1|.|TRBV11-2
TGTGCCAGCAGCACCCTAGCCCGATACAATGAGCAGTTCTTC
CASSTLARYNEQFF
>.|TRBJ2-6|TRBD2|TRBV5-4
TGTGCCAGCAACCGGATTAGCGGGACCTCTGGGGCCAACGTCCTGACTTTC
CASNRISGTSGANVLTF
>few|TRBJ2-3|.|TRBV4-1
TGCGCCCGAAGCCAGTCGGAACGGCCCGCGGATACGCAGTATTTT
CARSQSERPADTQYF
>.|TRBJ2-1|TRBD2|TRBV20-1
TGCAGTGCTACTTGGAACTCGGCTAGCGGGAGCGTGTCTTGCAATGAGCAGTTCTTC
CSATWNSASGSVSCNEQFF
>.|TRBJ2-5|TRBD2|TRBV12-3/TRBV12-4
TGTGACAGCAACCGGACTAGCGGGAGTCTGGCCCAGTACTTC
CDSNRTSGSLAQYF
>.|TRBJ2-3|.|TRBV12-3/TRBV12-4
TGTACGAGCAGTCCCCGGTACGGAAATCTGGATACGCAGTATTTT
CTSSPRYGNLDTQYF
>many|TRBJ2-7|TRBD1|TRBV10-3
TGTGCCATCAGTGTGACAGGGGGCTACGAGCAGTACTTC
CAISVTGGYEQYF
>.|TRBJ1-4|.|TRBV20-1
TGCAGTGCTAGACGAAACGGGGGAGCAACTAATAAAAAACTGTTTTTT
CSARRNGGATNKKLFF